The present TCR beta chain was sequenced within a study of T cell responses to AZD1222 COVID-19 vaccine. Study-wide results and caveats: Spike-specific TCR breadth and depth were elevated following two AZD1222 doses. Only a handful of people who got AZD1222 tested seropositive at baseline. Spike-wide coverage was observed for vaccine-associated CD4 TCRs, with dominant responses at 160-218 and 743-854.

The CDR3 covers 12 residues. V dropped 6 bases and J dropped 7 bases, with 13 bases sitting between them. This table comes from immunoSEQ multiplex PCR, and its TCRdb copy is limited to in-frame clones, with some not included. The sample lists around 100,000 clones, over 75% occurring once. In regard to this clone: Its antigen is not known.

The gene calls are TRBV12-3 or TRBV12-4 and TRBJ2-7; unclear D gene. The origin of this receptor is an adult in good health. This specimen consisted of peripheral blood, obtained on day 0 of MenACWY control vaccination. The CDR3 loop is CASSLPRREQYF. In nucleotides, the CDR3 is TGTGCCAGCAGCCTCCCCCGTCGGGAGCAGTACTTC.